This TCR beta chain was documented in a study of T cells expressing NK-cell markers. For each CDR3 protein, TCRdb gives one entry from its re-call of the 5' RACE reads, without DNA. The sample holds about 160,000 distinct CDR3 sequences. Germline-derived CDR1 and CDR2 are MDHEN and SYDVKM. The CDR3 sequence is 15 residues long. The specimen sequenced was blood T cells: a sorted CD56 or NKG2C T cell subset, CD4+ or CD8+ T cells, or bulk PBMC T cells (not recorded which). The sequence derives from a man aged 18-70 years in good health. The rearrangement joins TRBV28 to TRBJ1-5; the TCRdb D gene call, TRBD1, has no DNA to confirm it. The CDR3 reads CASSGRGASNQPQHF.